The 4 T cell receptor beta chains listed next were all sequenced from one sample in a study of T cell changes during pregnancy in multiple sclerosis. The method was immunoSEQ multiplex PCR; TCRdb's version includes in-frame clones alone and lacks a portion of them. Among fewer than 140,000 clones, 85% to 95% were seen once, and the ten largest hold around 1.5%. The starting material was peripheral blood, obtained after pregnancy. The receptors shown here come from a female donor with multiple sclerosis, enrolled in a pregnancy study.

This clone showed up just once. The rearrangement joins TRBV5-1 to TRBJ2-7, with 11 bases identical to TRBD2. V shed 5 bases, J shed 0 bases, and the junction held 4 bases outside the gene matches. There are 15 residues in the CDR3. Germline assignment: CDR1 SGHRS and CDR2 YFSETQ. Here the CDR3 DNA reads TGCGCCAGCAGGCCGGGACTAGCGGACTCCTACGAGCAGTACTTC. It encodes CASRPGLADSYEQYF.

The chain links TRBV30 to TRBJ2-3; D is unresolved. The CDR3 is 14 amino acids. The ends were cut back, 3 bases at V and 2 bases at J, with 12 bases in the middle. Looked up from germline, CDR1 is GTSNPN and CDR2 is SVGIG (reference sequence). The CDR3 protein is CAWSDNLSTDTQYF. CDR3 nucleotide sequence: TGTGCCTGGAGCGACAATCTTTCCACAGATACGCAGTATTTT.

The J gene is TRBJ1-6, the V gene TRBV2; 7 bases fit TRBD1. Germline loops: CDR1 SNHLY, CDR2 FYNNEI. The V gene end was trimmed by 6 bases and the J gene end by 7 bases; junction bases not matched to a gene: 6. The CDR3 spans 14 residues. CDR3 in amino acids: CASRPDRVNSPLHF. CDR3 DNA: TGTGCCAGCAGGCCTGACAGGGTGAATTCACCCCTCCACTTT.

This chain connects TRBV9 to TRBJ2-1, with 10 bases aligning to TRBD2. The germline V gene has CDR1 SGDLS and CDR2 YYNGEE. The trim removed 0 bases at V and 8 bases at J, leaving 5 bases unmatched. The CDR3 runs to 15 residues. The chain's CDR3 is CASSVEAGGPYEQFF. In nucleotides, the CDR3 is TGTGCCAGCAGCGTAGAAGCGGGAGGGCCCTATGAGCAGTTCTTC.